A selection of T cell receptor beta chains follows, all from one sample in a study of T cell repertoires in cytomegalovirus infection. TCRdb ran MiXCR on the reads and lists one entry per CDR3 protein. The sample carries hundreds of thousands of distinct CDR3 sequences, about 24% recorded once. The sequencing sample was made of CD8+ T cells from PBMCs. These receptors were taken from a human donor in good health (CMV status not recorded). Some clones in this sample may be carry-over from other donors' samples. Each CDR3 is given with its conserved first and last residue. D genes are given only for firm matches. Expanded clones get a size class; other rows say once, few or many, or leave the size out.

v_gene	d_gene	abundance	j_gene	CDR3nt	CDR3aa
TRBV7-9	-	many	TRBJ2-1	TGTGCCAGCAGCTTATCAGGGCAGAATGAGCAGTTCTTC	CASSLSGQNEQFF
TRBV5-1	-	many	TRBJ2-1	TGCGCCAGCAGCGCTTCACCTCGGGCGGCATACAATGAGCAGTTCTTC	CASSASPRAAYNEQFF
TRBV6-2/TRBV6-3	-	few	TRBJ2-6	TGTGCCAGCAGTTCCCCCAGGGGGGCCAACGTCCTGACTTTC	CASSSPRGANVLTF
TRBV20-1	-	-	TRBJ2-3	TGCAGTGCTAGGCTTACCGATACGCAGTATTTT	CSARLTDTQYF
TRBV27	-	few	TRBJ2-5	TGTGCCAGCATGCTACAAGAGACCCAGTACTTC	CASMLQETQYF
TRBV24-1	TRBD1	-	TRBJ2-3	TGTGCCACCAGTGAGGGATGGGGACAGGCCACAGATACGCAGTATTTT	CATSEGWGQATDTQYF
TRBV14	-	-	TRBJ2-1	TGTGCCAGCAGCCATATGGGCTTGACCTACAATGAGCAGTTCTTC	CASSHMGLTYNEQFF
TRBV20-1	-	once	TRBJ2-1	TGCAGTGCTAGAGATTGGGCGGCCAGCGGCTCCTACAATGAGCAGTTCTTC	CSARDWAASGSYNEQFF
TRBV7-9	-	few	TRBJ2-1	TGTGCCAGCAGCTCAGTCTGGGCTAGCCTCAATGAGCAGTTCTTC	CASSSVWASLNEQFF
TRBV7-2	TRBD1	many	TRBJ1-2	TGTGCCAGCAGCTTAGATCTATGGGACAGGAGCGTTCATGGCTACACCTTC	CASSLDLWDRSVHGYTF
TRBV4-1	-	few	TRBJ2-1	TGCGCCAGCAGCCCATTCCGGGTAGCGCCGTACAATGAGCAGTTCTTC	CASSPFRVAPYNEQFF
TRBV7-8	-	many	TRBJ2-1	TGTGCCAGCAGCGGAGGGGGGTTCTACAATGAGCAGTTCTTC	CASSGGGFYNEQFF
TRBV15	-	few	TRBJ1-1	TGTGCCACCAGCAAAGGACAGAACACTGAAGCTTTCTTT	CATSKGQNTEAFF
TRBV5-6	-	many	TRBJ2-3	TGTGCCAGCATCGGGACGGATACAGATACGCAGTATTTT	CASIGTDTDTQYF
TRBV29-1	TRBD2	-	TRBJ2-3	TGCAGCGTTGAACCCCTGGGGGTAGCGGGGGCCCTTAGCACAGATACGCAGTATTTT	CSVEPLGVAGALSTDTQYF
TRBV20-1	TRBD1	-	TRBJ1-3	TGCAGTGCTAGAGATTCAGGACAGGGGCTTGGAAACACCATATATTTT	CSARDSGQGLGNTIYF
TRBV27	TRBD1	many	TRBJ2-4	TGTGCCACCGGGACAGGGGCGGGAAACATTCAGTACTTC	CATGTGAGNIQYF
TRBV5-1	TRBD2	-	TRBJ2-3	TGCGTCAGCAGCTCCGGGACTAGCGGGGCGGATACGCAGTATTTT	CVSSSGTSGADTQYF
TRBV20-1	-	few	TRBJ2-7	TGCAGTGCTAGCCTCCTCGGTCACGAGCAGTACTTC	CSASLLGHEQYF
TRBV2	-	few	TRBJ2-3	TGTGCCAGCAGTTCCAACACAGGCTTCACAGATACGCAGTATTTT	CASSSNTGFTDTQYF
TRBV28	TRBD1	few	TRBJ1-2	TGTGCCAGCAGTTTCCCTGGGACAGCCTATGGCTACACCTTC	CASSFPGTAYGYTF
TRBV12-3/TRBV12-4	-	many	TRBJ1-2	TGTGCCAGCAGTTTCCTTATCTTTGGGGGAGGAAATGGCTACACCTTC	CASSFLIFGGGNGYTF
TRBV27	TRBD1	-	TRBJ2-6	TGTGCCAGCAGTCGAGACAGGGCTGGGGCCAACGTCCTGACTTTC	CASSRDRAGANVLTF